These 14 T cell receptor beta chains were all obtained from the same sample, sequenced in a study of shared clonotypes between healthy human individuals. TCRdb's copy holds only in-frame clones and misses some; the assay was immunoSEQ multiplex PCR. The sample lists 2 million to 2.5 million clones, almost 96% occurring once. Sequencing was performed on naive CD4+ T cells sorted from blood. Subset: CD45RA+ positively selected. The receptors come from a young man in good health.

The genes are TRBV5-1 and TRBJ1-4; no clear D. The CDR3 has 18 amino acids. Per germline, CDR1 SGHRS and CDR2 YFSETQ. The germline V and J ends were trimmed by 1 base and 4 bases, with 20 bases remaining between them. CDR3 protein: CASSLSRLDHRDNEKLFF. The CDR3 DNA sequence: TGCGCCAGCAGCTTGTCGCGTCTGGACCACCGGGATAATGAAAAACTGTTTTTT.

The CDR3 spells CASSLFNGPNTEAFF. As DNA, the CDR3 is TGTGCCAGCAGCTTATTCAATGGGCCGAACACTGAAGCTTTCTTT. V is TRBV7-6 and J is TRBJ1-1, with D unresolved. Germline CDR1 reads SGHVS; CDR2 reads FNYEAQ. V was pared by 2 bases and J by 1 base, with 11 bases between. CDR3 size: 15 residues. Full variable domain (remainder filled in from reference TRBV7-6 and TRBJ1-1): GAGVSQSPRYKVTKRGQDVALRCDPISGHVSLYWYRQALGQGPEFLTYFNYEAQQDKSGLPNDRFSAERPEGSISTLTIQRTEQRDSAMYRCASSLFNGPNTEAFFGQGTRLTVV.

V gene TRBV7-2 combines with J gene TRBJ1-1; no reliable D call. The CDR3 covers 16 residues. Trimming removed 3 bases from V and 0 bases from J, with 14 bases in between. Germline-derived CDR1 and CDR2 are SGHTA and FQGNSA. The CDR3, as DNA: TGTGCCAGCAGCTTTGGGCCACGCCGCATGAACACTGAAGCTTTCTTT. Encoded protein: CASSFGPRRMNTEAFF.

The rearrangement joins TRBV5-5 to TRBJ1-5, with D unclear. The CDR3 sequence is 14 residues long. Germline lookup yields CDR1 SGHKS and CDR2 YYEKEE (reference sequence). The ends were cut back, 0 bases at V and 1 base at J, with 5 bases in the middle. The CDR3 sequence: CASSLGRSNQPQHF. Here the CDR3 DNA reads TGTGCCAGCAGCTTGGGACGCAGCAATCAGCCCCAGCATTTT.

The genes are TRBV2 and TRBJ2-7, with D perhaps being TRBD1 or TRBD2 (5 bases each). This CDR3 comprises 11 residues. The germline V gene encodes CDR1 SNHLY and CDR2 FYNNEI. V was shortened by 6 bases and J by 9 bases, with 12 bases between the two germline ends. The DNA for the CDR3 is TGTGCCAGCAGCGGGACCCCCCCGCAGTACTTC. Its translation: CASSGTPPQYF. Complete variable domain (other parts from reference TRBV2 and TRBJ2-7): EPEVTQTPSHQVTQMGQEVILRCVPISNHLYFYWYRQILGQKVEFLVSFYNNEISEKSEIFDDQFSVERPDGSNFTLKIRSTKLEDSAMYFCASSGTPPQYFGPGTRLTVT.

The V call is TRBV5-1, the J call TRBJ2-7, with unresolved D. V was clipped by 3 bases and J by 6 bases, with 13 bases between them. The length of the CDR3 is 13 residues. The germline CDR1 and CDR2 sequences are SGHRS and YFSETQ. The CDR3 bases are TGCGCCAGCAGCTCGGCCCCGACTGGCGAGCAGTACTTC. Residues: CASSSAPTGEQYF. Full variable domain (rest looked up from reference TRBV5-1 and TRBJ2-7): KAGVTQTPRYLIKTRGQQVTLSCSPISGHRSVSWYQQTPGQGLQFLFEYFSETQRNKGNFPGRFSGRQFSNSRSEMNVSTLELGDSALYLCASSSAPTGEQYFGPGTRLTVT.

DNA for the CDR3: TGCGCCAGCAGCTTAAAACCTCCAGGACAGGGGGCTGCAACTAATGAAAAACTGTTTTTT. It codes for CASSLKPPGQGAATNEKLFF. The J gene is TRBJ1-4, the V gene TRBV5-1; TRBD1 matches at 11 bases. The CDR3 extends over 20 amino acids. J gave up 0 bases and V 2 bases, and 12 bases lay outside the gene matches. CDR1 and CDR2 from the germline V gene are SGHRS and YFSETQ.

This rearrangement joins TRBV29-1 to TRBJ2-7, with D possibly TRBD1 on 6 matching bases. Per the germline V gene, CDR1 is SQVTM and CDR2 is ANQGSEA. V dropped 5 bases and J dropped 2 bases, with 13 bases sitting between them. The CDR3 extends over 13 amino acids. CDR3 loop: CSVRQDSAYEQYF. CDR3 sequence (DNA): TGCAGCGTTCGTCAGGACAGTGCCTACGAGCAGTACTTC.

The CDR3 DNA sequence: TGTGCCAGCTCGAGCGGTTATGTCTCCTACAATGAGCAGTTCTTC. This sequence encodes CASSSGYVSYNEQFF. The rearrangement joins TRBV6-4 to TRBJ2-1, with D possibly matching TRBD2 (5 bases). Per the germline V gene, CDR1 is MRHNA and CDR2 is SNTAGT. The CDR3 loop spans 15 amino acids. Trimming left V 8 bases short and J 0 bases short, with 14 bases between.

The chain links TRBV5-6 to TRBJ2-7; 8 bases align to TRBD1. CDR1 and CDR2 from the germline V gene are SGHDT and YYEEEE. Trimming removed 5 bases from V and 0 bases from J; junction bases left unmatched: 7. The CDR3 covers 15 residues. CDR3 sequence: CASSPQGALSYEQYF. CDR3 sequence (DNA): TGTGCCAGCAGTCCGCAGGGGGCTCTCTCCTACGAGCAGTACTTC.

The chain links TRBV28 to TRBJ1-5; D is ambiguous. This CDR3 has 12 residues. CDR1 MDHEN and CDR2 SYDVKM come from the germline V gene. The V end was cut by 7 bases, the J end by 4 bases, with 8 bases between. The CDR3 DNA is TGTGCCAGCATCTGGGGTAATCAGCCCCAGCATTTT. This codes for CASIWGNQPQHF.

This sequence joins TRBV6-5 and TRBJ1-5; D possibly corresponds to TRBD1 (5 bases). The CDR3 contains 13 residues. Trimming left V 9 bases short and J 2 bases short, with 11 bases between. Germline V gene sequence: CDR1 MNHEY, CDR2 SVGAGI. CDR3 amino acids: CASQRDGNQPQHF. The DNA for the CDR3 is TGTGCCAGTCAGCGGGACGGCAATCAGCCCCAGCATTTT.

The rearrangement links TRBV27 to TRBJ1-2; no clear D gene. This CDR3 contains 15 residues. Deletions cut 3 bases from V and 6 bases from J, with 17 bases between. CDR1 is MNHEY, CDR2 SMNVEV, per germline (reference sequence). CDR3 protein: CASSFSTLEVNGYTF. In nucleotides, the CDR3 is TGTGCCAGCAGTTTCTCCACCCTCGAGGTCAATGGCTACACCTTC.

The chain couples TRBV27 to TRBJ2-1, with TRBD2 matching over 14 bases. Germline lookup yields CDR1 MNHEY and CDR2 SMNVEV (reference sequence). The CDR3 has 16 amino acids. The V gene end was trimmed by 4 bases and the J gene end by 9 bases; junction bases not matched to a gene: 8. CDR3 DNA: TGTGCCAGCAGTTCCCCGACTAGCGGGAGGGCGGGTGAGCAGTTCTTC. Residues: CASSSPTSGRAGEQFF.